These 16 T cell receptor beta chains were sequenced from one sample in a study of blood T cells in healthy people across ages. A J-beta primer mix and a sample-barcoded 5' primer were used in a second PCR of roughly 6 to 11 cycles. TCRdb re-derived calls from the 5' RACE reads in MiXCR, one entry per CDR3 protein. The sample includes fewer than 950,000 distinct CDR3 sequences, roughly 50% seen only once; the top ten take 41%. The source material was blood. These TCRs come from a man of 80 years or more in good health.

The genes are TRBV27 and TRBJ2-3, with D perhaps TRBD2 (7 bases). Trimming left V 5 bases short and J 14 bases short, with 29 bases between. This CDR3 contains 16 residues. Per germline, CDR1 MNHEY and CDR2 SMNVEV (reference sequence). The CDR3 loop is CASSPERALGGGYAYF. The CDR3 DNA reads as TGTGCCAGCAGTCCTGAGCGGGCACTAGGGGGGGGATACGCGTATTTT.

This clonotype was recorded a few times. The chain combines TRBV6-1 with TRBJ1-5; perhaps TRBD1 as D (6 bases). Trimming cost V 6 bases and J 4 bases, with 16 bases left between them. Germline-derived CDR1 and CDR2 are MNHNS and SASEGT. The CDR3 has 15 amino acids. CDR3 protein: CASRRDTGWNQPQHF. The CDR3 DNA reads as TGTGCCAGCAGACGGGACACCGGTTGGAATCAGCCCCAGCATTTT.

This clonotype was detected a few times. The rearrangement joins TRBV10-3 to TRBJ1-5; D may be TRBD1 (5 bases). Germline values: CDR1 ENHRY, CDR2 SYGVKD. The V and J ends lost 8 bases and 0 bases respectively, with 11 bases between them. This CDR3 is 14 amino acids long. The CDR3 here is CAIGTGDSNQPQHF. CDR3 in DNA: TGTGCCATCGGAACAGGCGATAGCAATCAGCCCCAGCATTTT.

The chain recombines TRBV10-3 with TRBJ2-7; D may be TRBD2 (5 bases). This CDR3 spans 14 amino acids. V gave up 6 bases and J gave up 3 bases, with 15 bases separating them. In germline, CDR1 is ENHRY, CDR2 SYGVKD. CDR3 loop: CAISPRADRYEQYF. CDR3 bases: TGTGCCATCAGCCCGAGGGCGGACCGCTACGAGCAGTACTTC.

There are a few counts of this clonotype. This chain links TRBV6-2 or TRBV6-3 with TRBJ2-5, with D tentatively TRBD1 (6 bases). There are 14 residues in the CDR3. V shed 2 bases and J shed 11 bases, with 18 bases lying between them. CDR1 MNHEY and CDR2 SVGEGT come from the germline V gene. CDR3 sequence: CASSYHADSYRQYF. CDR3 DNA sequence: TGTGCCAGCAGTTACCACGCGGACAGTTATCGGCAGTACTTC.

This clonotype was counted once. An end of the junction differs from the germline gene, which may be a read error. J is TRBJ2-7 and V is TRBV4-2, with TRBD2 identical over 11 bases. The CDR3 spans 18 residues. From germline, CDR1 is LGHNA and CDR2 YNFKEQ. The CDR3 sequence is CTSSQALAGGLFSYEQYF. CDR3 DNA: TGTACCAGCAGCCAAGCCCTAGCGGGAGGTCTTTTCTCCTACGAGCAGTACTTC.

The genes are TRBV18 and TRBJ2-1; D not resolved. V lost 3 bases to trimming and J lost 6 bases, with 12 bases between them. Looked up from germline, CDR1 is KGHSH and CDR2 is LQKENI. The CDR3 is 14 amino acids. This CDR3 is CASSPSPLSNEQFF. As DNA, the CDR3 is TGTGCCAGCTCACCTAGTCCCCTGAGCAATGAGCAGTTCTTC.

The chain carries TRBV12-3 or TRBV12-4 and TRBJ2-1; 10 bases map to TRBD2. The CDR3 length is 15 residues. The ends lost 7 bases at V and 5 bases at J; junction bases unmatched: 8. Here the CDR3 DNA reads TGTGCCAGCACTCGAGCGGGAGGGGTCCACAATGAGCAGTTCTTC. Translating it yields CASTRAGGVHNEQFF.

This clonotype was picked up a small number of times. V gene TRBV7-9 combines with J gene TRBJ1-1; TRBD1 matches 8 bases. Trimming removed 5 bases from V and 1 base from J; junction bases left unmatched: 6. Germline V gene data show CDR1 as SEHNR and CDR2 as FQNEAQ (reference sequence). This CDR3 spans 15 amino acids. The CDR3 spells CASSNGGQGNTEAFF. CDR3 DNA sequence: TGTGCCAGCAGCAACGGCGGACAGGGGAACACTGAAGCTTTCTTT.

The V call is TRBV20-1, the J call TRBJ2-1; D perhaps matches TRBD2 (8 bases). V lost 2 bases to trimming and J lost 11 bases, with 19 bases between them. The CDR3 is 14 residues long. From germline, CDR1 is DFQATT and CDR2 SNEGSKA (reference sequence). CDR3 nucleotide sequence: TGCAGTGCTAGAAAGGGACTAGGGGGCCGCAAGCAGTTCTTC. Its translation: CSARKGLGGRKQFF.

This clonotype showed up just a few times. This chain uses TRBV10-3 with TRBJ2-3, with D unclear. Per germline, CDR1 ENHRY and CDR2 SYGVKD. Trimming stripped 0 bases from V and 0 bases from J, with 4 bases between. This CDR3 is 14 amino acids long. In nucleotides, the CDR3 is TGTGCCATCAGTGAGTCGACTAGCACAGATACGCAGTATTTT. Translating gives CAISESTSTDTQYF.

V is TRBV27 and J is TRBJ2-7; 15 nucleotides match TRBD2. TRBJ2-1 explains the end of the DNA better; the J call may be wrong. The CDR3 has 15 residues. Germline lookup yields CDR1 MNHEY and CDR2 SMNVEV (reference sequence). CDR3 loop: CASSLSGLAGGEQFF. CDR3 nucleotide sequence: TGTGCCAGCAGTTTATCCGGACTAGCGGGAGGGGAGCAGTTCTTC.

The V call is TRBV20-1, the J call TRBJ1-1; the D is unclear. V shed 3 bases and J shed 6 bases, with 11 bases lying between them. Germline V gives CDR1 DFQATT, CDR2 SNEGSKA (reference sequence). This CDR3 is 12 amino acids long. The CDR3 loop reads CSASEGLAEAFF. The CDR3 nucleotides read TGCAGTGCTAGTGAAGGGCTCGCTGAAGCTTTCTTT.

V usage is TRBV7-8 and J usage is TRBJ2-6, with 7 bases aligning to TRBD1. V gave up 7 bases and J gave up 4 bases; unmatched junction bases: 13. The CDR3 is 17 amino acids. The germline CDR1 and CDR2 sequences are SGHVS and FQNEAQ. CDR3 region: CASIRTGDPVGANVLTF. The CDR3 nucleotides are TGTGCCAGCATCAGGACAGGTGACCCAGTGGGGGCCAACGTCCTGACTTTC.

Only a few counts were recorded for this clonotype. The chain links TRBV6-5 to TRBJ2-1; the match to TRBD2 covers 9 bases. The length of the CDR3 is 17 residues. CDR1 and CDR2 (germline): MNHEY, SVGAGI. The trim removed 4 bases at V and 2 bases at J, leaving 9 bases unmatched. CDR3 loop: CASSFSSAGGTYNEQFF. Written as DNA, the CDR3 is TGTGCCAGCAGTTTTAGCAGCGCGGGAGGGACCTACAATGAGCAGTTCTTC.

Ten or more counts support this clonotype. The chain carries TRBV21-1 and TRBJ1-2; the table calls TRBD1, which could not be checked here. TRBV21-1 is a documented pseudogene. This CDR3 has 20 residues. The CDR3 DNA reads as TGTGCCAGCAGCAATTTTAACTCTACCACCCTGCCAGGGGGGGGTTATGGCTACACCTTC. This gives the protein CASSNFNSTTLPGGGYGYTF.